Presented here are 3 T cell receptor beta chains from one specimen sequenced in a study of blood T cells in healthy people across ages. The second PCR ran roughly 7 to 12 cycles with a sample-barcoded 5' primer and J-beta primers. TCRdb analysed the 5' RACE reads with MiXCR anew, one entry per CDR3 protein. The repertoire consists of around 780,000 distinct CDR3 sequences, with around 50% occurring once and the leading ten covering roughly 25%. Sequenced sample: blood. Source of these receptors: a man aged 35-49 years in good health.

This clonotype was counted a few times. The CDR3 bases are TGTGCCAGCAGCTTAGTAGGGGTACGGGTTGGGGAGCAGTTCTTC. Amino acid sequence: CASSLVGVRVGEQFF. This chain links TRBV7-9 with TRBJ2-1; D possibly corresponds to TRBD1 (5 bases). The CDR3 spans 15 residues. Germline V CDR1 and CDR2: SEHNR, FQNEAQ (reference sequence). V lost 1 base and J lost 10, with 17 bases in between.

This chain's CDR3 is CASSQDLMNTEAFF. The CDR3 DNA sequence: TGCGCCAGCAGCCAAGATCTGATGAACACTGAAGCTTTCTTT. V is TRBV4-3 and J is TRBJ1-1; D gene uncertain. Deletions cut 0 bases from V and 0 bases from J, with 5 bases between. Germline CDR1 is LGHNA and CDR2 is YSLEER. CDR3 length equals 14 residues.

This chain joins TRBV29-1 and TRBJ2-3; D gene uncertain. The CDR3 totals 12 residues. CDR1 and CDR2 from the germline V gene are SQVTM and ANQGSEA. Deletions cut 4 bases from V and 4 bases from J, with 9 bases between. The CDR3 protein is CSVGGMADTQYF. CDR3 in DNA: TGCAGCGTTGGGGGTATGGCAGATACGCAGTATTTT.